This record concerns one TCR beta chain sequence. This entry comes from a study of cytomegalovirus exposure and HLA in healthy donors. Germline V lookup: CDR1 SGHAT, CDR2 FQNNGV. This CDR3 is built from 14 residues. The PCR contained 60 Vbeta and 13 Jbeta primers. Some clones are missing from TCRdb's copy, which holds only in-frame ones; the method was immunoSEQ multiplex PCR. This table holds 100,000 to 150,000 clones. Material: PBMCs. The chain joins TRBV11-2 to TRBJ2-5; 8 nucleotides line up with TRBD1. The J call is in doubt because the DNA end fits TRBJ2-7 better. The source is a middle-aged woman in good health and CMV-seropositive. The CDR3 DNA is TGTGCCAGCAGCTTAACGGGACAGGCCTACGAGCAGTACTTC. The encoded protein is CASSLTGQAYEQYF.